This section outlines one TCR beta chain sequence together with its context. These data come from a study of T cell changes during pregnancy in multiple sclerosis. Germline-derived CDR1 and CDR2 are GTSNPN and SVGIG (reference sequence). V shed 0 bases and J shed 9 bases, with 15 bases lying between them. The CDR3 has 15 amino acids. Only in-frame clones appear in the TCRdb table, and some are missing; sequencing was by immunoSEQ multiplex PCR. The sample has under 70,000 clones, roughly 89% seen once. This specimen consisted of peripheral blood, obtained after pregnancy. The chain combines TRBV30 with TRBJ1-6; a possible D gene is TRBD1 (5 bases). The origin of this receptor is a female donor in good health, enrolled as a control in a pregnancy study. In DNA form, the CDR3 reads TGTGCCTGGAGTGTGGAGGGAGGGGTTAGTTCACCCCTCCACTTT. Translated: CAWSVEGGVSSPLHF.